The 5 T cell receptor beta chains below come from one sample, sequenced in a study of T-cell reconstitution after alpha-beta-depleted transplantation in children (dated by TCRdb to the mid-2010s). Library prep was done by PCR. The sequencer was an Illumina HiSeq 2500. TCR library preparation used molecular barcoding, with unique molecular identifiers applied to normalize quantification of the TCRbeta repertoire. TCRdb reprocessing: public reads trimmed at Q25 with fastp, clones called with MiXCR, in-frame beta chains kept. Duplicate CDR3 protein sequences are folded into a single record with the most common DNA and genes. The sample includes under 350,000 distinct CDR3 sequences, with 9.9% observed a single time. 10% of the sample lies in the top ten. This material consisted of PBMCs from the stem cell graft donor, taken from the stem cell graft. These receptors were collected from a human donor who donated a stem cell graft to a child with SCID.

The chain carries TRBV7-8 and TRBJ1-1; the D gene is possibly TRBD1 (6 bases). The CDR3 is 16 residues long. V was shortened by 3 bases and J by 0 bases, with 14 bases between the two germline ends. Germline assignment: CDR1 SGHVS and CDR2 FQNEAQ. CDR3 nucleotides: TGTGCCAGCAGCTTCCTGGACAGACGGATGAACACTGAAGCTTTCTTT. Protein: CASSFLDRRMNTEAFF. Variable domain in full (rest from reference TRBV7-8 and TRBJ1-1): GAGVSQSPRYKVAKRGQDVALRCDPISGHVSLFWYQQALGQGPEFLTYFQNEAQLDKSGLPSDRFFAERPEGSVSTLKIQRTQQEDSAVYLCASSFLDRRMNTEAFFGQGTRLTVV.

This clonotype was detected only a few times. The V call is TRBV10-3, the J call TRBJ2-5; 7 nucleotides agree with TRBD2. Losses at the gene ends were 5 bases for V and 5 bases for J; bases not matched to a gene: 8. CDR1 is ENHRY, CDR2 SYGVKD, per germline. The CDR3 covers 14 residues. This CDR3 reads CAISSKSGAETQYF. In nucleotides, the CDR3 is TGTGCCATCAGTTCGAAAAGCGGGGCCGAGACCCAGTACTTC.

The chain uses TRBV5-1 and TRBJ2-1; 14 bases fit TRBD2. The V gene's germline CDR1 is SGHRS and CDR2 YFSETQ. This CDR3 spans 19 amino acids. V lost 4 bases and J lost 9; bases outside the gene matches: 18. CDR3 nucleotide sequence: TGCGCCAGCAGCCACATAACAATGGGACTAGCGGGGGCGGGGAGTGAGCAGTTCTTC. Its protein is CASSHITMGLAGAGSEQFF.

This clonotype came up many times. This chain uses TRBV10-1 with TRBJ2-3; D uncertain. This CDR3 contains 14 residues. Trimming cost V 2 bases and J 1 base, with 7 bases left between them. Per germline, CDR1 WNHNN and CDR2 SYGVQD (reference sequence). The CDR3 DNA sequence: TGCGCCAGCAGTGAGAATTACGGCACAGATACGCAGTATTTT. Protein: CASSENYGTDTQYF.

This clonotype appeared many times. The chain recombines TRBV5-5 with TRBJ2-7; TRBD1 agrees at 9 bases. This CDR3 is built from 15 residues. V was clipped by 4 bases and J by 7 bases; unmatched bases: 12. From germline, CDR1 is SGHKS and CDR2 YYEKEE (reference sequence). CDR3 in amino acids: CASSQDGTGFREQYF. In DNA, the CDR3 is TGTGCCAGCAGCCAGGACGGGACAGGGTTTAGGGAGCAGTACTTC.